Listed below are T cell receptor beta chains from one sample, sequenced in a study of cytomegalovirus exposure and HLA in healthy donors. Profiled with immunoSEQ multiplex PCR; TCRdb holds only in-frame clones, not every one. Seen here are approximately 150,000 clones, roughly 80% observed once, and the top ten hold about 12%. Sequencing was carried out using PBMCs. The receptors come from a man aged 35-49 years in good health and CMV-seropositive. The conserved cysteine and the conserved F or W are not part of the CDR3 here. D genes are given only for firm matches. Clone sizes are given selectively: once, few, many, or a class where the clone is expanded.

v_gene,j_gene,len,d_gene,abundance,CDR3aa
TRBV18,TRBJ1-1,12,TRBD1,NA,ASSLGQALSGAF
TRBV6-1,TRBJ2-7,10,NA,NA,ASSRTVLEQY
TRBV6-6,TRBJ1-4,12,NA,NA,ASSSGTRNEKLF
TRBV27,TRBJ1-1,8,NA,NA,ASGTGEAF
TRBV6-4,TRBJ2-1,12,NA,NA,ASSPLGGADEQF
TRBV5-1,TRBJ2-1,13,TRBD2,NA,ASSLDTAGEGEQF
TRBV2,TRBJ1-3,11,NA,once,ASSGQVRNTIY
TRBV7-6,TRBJ1-3,13,NA,NA,ASSPSGDSGNTIY
TRBV7-3,TRBJ2-2,11,TRBD1,NA,ASSSTGGGELF
TRBV4-2,TRBJ2-1,14,NA,few,ASSQESAEAYNEQF
TRBV6-4,TRBJ2-7,14,TRBD1,NA,ASSEAAGQGVYEQY
TRBV25-1,TRBJ2-5,13,TRBD2,NA,ASSPLAGVRETQY
TRBV4-3,TRBJ1-3,15,NA,NA,ASSQDRGISSGNTIY
TRBV5-4,TRBJ2-7,14,NA,NA,ASSFGVPDSSYEQY
TRBV20-1,TRBJ1-5,8,NA,NA,SARIQPQH
TRBV6-6,TRBJ1-1,14,TRBD1,once,ASRTNPGQGAGEAF
TRBV6-1,TRBJ2-5,13,NA,few,ASSGSGSRAETQY
TRBV5-5,TRBJ2-2,16,TRBD1,NA,ASSLAPGTDYDTGELF
TRBV27,TRBJ2-1,14,NA,NA,ASSPSSGYRGNEQF
TRBV14,TRBJ2-1,13,NA,NA,ASSSMPQNTNEQF
TRBV19,TRBJ1-1,11,NA,few,ASREASLAEAF
TRBV14,TRBJ2-7,11,NA,once,ASSQGLVSEQY
TRBV19,TRBJ2-7,10,NA,NA,ASSSGTTEQY